This T cell receptor (beta chain) was recorded in a study of T cells in Graves' hyperthyroidism and ophthalmopathy. Study-wide points: Model output signaled ophthalmopathy a median roughly 6 months ahead of onset.

Using RNA transcripts as the source, TCR beta CDR3 regions were amplified. Primed by the HTBI set, a first-round RT-PCR was run on the TCR CDR3. Via MiXCR, TCRdb re-called the multiplex PCR reads, giving one row per CDR3 protein. The data show about 530,000 distinct CDR3 sequences, roughly 17% seen once. This clonotype has ten or more counts. As yet, its antigen is unknown. This receptor was taken from a woman aged 18-29 years with Graves' ophthalmopathy. Sequencing was performed on blood.

CDR3 residues: CASSLGRAAGNTEAFF. DNA of the CDR3: TGTGCCAGCAGTTTAGGGCGGGCCGCGGGGAACACTGAAGCTTTCTTT. The genes are TRBV28 and TRBJ1-1; D is undetermined. The germline V and J ends were trimmed by 2 bases and 1 base, with 14 bases remaining between them. Per the germline V gene, CDR1 is MDHEN and CDR2 is SYDVKM. The CDR3 totals 16 residues. The whole variable domain, remainder taken from reference TRBV28 and TRBJ1-1, is DVKVTQSSRYLVKRTGEKVFLECVQDMDHENMFWYRQDPGLGLRLIYFSYDVKMKEKGDIPEGYSVSREKKERFSLILESASTNQTSMYLCASSLGRAAGNTEAFFGQGTRLTVV.